This entry is about one TCR beta chain. This entry belongs to a study of monozygotic twins with inflammatory bowel disease. Someone took a 2.5 ml blood sample from each of the donors. The CDR3 extends over 16 amino acids. CDR1 and CDR2 from the germline V gene are LGHDT and YNNKEL (reference sequence). A total RNA quantity of 3500 ng went into each TCR library. With around 15 and 9 cycles respectively, two nested PCRs were carried out on TCRalpha and TCRbeta cDNA. Using the 5' RACE reads, TCRdb records one entry per CDR3 protein without DNA. This table holds more than 75,000 distinct CDR3 sequences. The sequence was collected from a human donor with ulcerative colitis or Crohn's disease, or a healthy co-twin of an affected twin (not recorded which). The chain couples TRBV3-1 to TRBJ1-6; the TCRdb call, TRBD1, lacks DNA for checking. Input material: blood. CDR3: CASSQWHRVGDSPLHF. The entire variable domain, with the rest obtained from reference TRBV3-1 and TRBJ1-6, is as follows: DTAVSQTPKYLVTQMGNDKSIKCEQNLGHDTMYWYKQDSKKFLKIMFSYNNKELIINETVPNRFSPKSPDKAHLNLHINSLELGDSAVYFCASSQWHRVGDSPLHFGNGTRLTVT.